What follows are 6 T cell receptor beta chains derived from one specimen sequenced in a study of T cell responses to AZD1222 COVID-19 vaccine (dated by TCRdb to about 2021). The library came from the immunoSEQ multiplex PCR assay. TCRdb stores this immuneACCESS table with in-frame sequences only. Part of the clones is absent; in the studies checked, under half of the shortfall reflects unresolved V genes, and no reason is known for the rest. The sample yields more than 140,000 clones; more than 80% were counted once. Jointly, the top ten make up 0.91% of the sample. The sample's time point label, in plain terms: baseline before first vaccination. According to the study, the label for this sample's treatment or condition signals: meningococcal conjugate vaccine given as trial control. This specimen was peripheral blood, taken on day 0 of MenACWY control vaccination. All receptors derive from an adult in good health.

The chain combines TRBV19 with TRBJ2-7, with D perhaps matching TRBD1 (5 bases). The CDR3 is 15 amino acids. Germline-derived CDR1 and CDR2 are LNHDA and SQIVND (reference sequence). Trimming cost V 2 bases and J 2 bases, with 13 bases left between them. The CDR3 loop reads CASSINAGSTYEQYF. The DNA for the CDR3 is TGTGCCAGTAGTATAAACGCAGGGTCCACCTACGAGCAGTACTTC.

The rearrangement links TRBV7-8 to TRBJ2-2; D remains unclear. This CDR3 region has 15 residues. The germline gives CDR1 SGHVS, CDR2 FQNEAQ. The ends were cut back, 1 base at V and 2 bases at J, with 8 bases in the middle. As DNA, the CDR3 is TGTGCCAGCAGCTTAGTTGTCAGAAACACCGGGGAGCTGTTTTTT. It is translated as CASSLVVRNTGELFF.

This clone occurred once. The chain has TRBV28 and TRBJ1-1; D gene uncertain. The V and J ends lost 5 bases and 0 bases respectively, with 10 bases between them. Germline V gives CDR1 MDHEN, CDR2 SYDVKM. The CDR3 runs to 14 residues. CDR3 sequence: CASSHLNLNTEAFF. CDR3 DNA sequence: TGTGCCAGCAGTCACCTTAACCTGAACACTGAAGCTTTCTTT. The variable domain in full, with the rest retrieved from reference TRBV28 and TRBJ1-1, is DVKVTQSSRYLVKRTGEKVFLECVQDMDHENMFWYRQDPGLGLRLIYFSYDVKMKEKGDIPEGYSVSREKKERFSLILESASTNQTSMYLCASSHLNLNTEAFFGQGTRLTVV.

The genes are TRBV18 and TRBJ1-6; D perhaps matches TRBD1 (5 bases). Germline V CDR1 and CDR2: KGHSH, LQKENI. Trimming took 2 bases from V and 8 from J, leaving 13 bases between them. The CDR3 loop spans 15 amino acids. The CDR3 nucleotides read TGTGCCAGCTCACCATCTGGGGCTCGGGATTCACCCCTCCACTTT. Protein sequence: CASSPSGARDSPLHF.

This clone is a singleton in its sample. The CDR3 here is CASRDPRQGDYGYTF. The CDR3 region has the DNA TGTGCCAGCAGGGACCCTAGACAGGGCGATTATGGCTACACCTTC. The J gene is TRBJ1-2, the V gene TRBV2, with 7 bases aligning to TRBD1. The CDR3 extends over 15 amino acids. J was trimmed by 5 bases and V by 6 bases; bases with no gene match: 12. Germline values: CDR1 SNHLY, CDR2 FYNNEI.

J is TRBJ1-2 and V is TRBV19; D remains unclear. Germline V lookup: CDR1 LNHDA, CDR2 SQIVND (reference sequence). Trimming cost V 4 bases and J 1 base, with 10 bases left between them. CDR3 length: 14 amino acids. CDR3 in amino acids: CASSTIQINYGYTF. In nucleotides, the CDR3 is TGTGCCAGTAGTACCATACAGATTAACTATGGCTACACCTTC. The whole variable domain, filled in from reference TRBV19 and TRBJ1-2, reads DGGITQSPKYLFRKEGQNVTLSCEQNLNHDAMYWYRQDPGQGLRLIYYSQIVNDFQKGDIAEGYSVSREKKESFPLTVTSAQKNPTAFYLCASSTIQINYGYTFGSGTRLTVV.